This T cell receptor beta chain appears in the sequencing data of a study of CD8+ T cells in alopecia areata. V lost 0 bases to trimming and J lost 6 bases, with 11 bases between them. The CDR3 runs 14 residues. Looked up from germline, CDR1 is SGDLS and CDR2 is YYNGEE. cDNA prepared by RNA extraction and subsequent reverse transcription served as the template for sequencing. The assay was immunoSEQ multiplex PCR, and TCRdb's table has in-frame clones only and misses some. There are 150,000 to 200,000 clones in the sample; 55% occur only once, and approximately 4.3% lies in the top ten. The sequenced sample consisted of CD4+ T cells sorted from blood. The origin of this receptor is a human donor in good health. This chain joins TRBV9 and TRBJ2-3, with unresolved D. CDR3 sequence: CASSVADTRDTQYF. The CDR3, as DNA: TGTGCCAGCAGCGTAGCTGATACTCGGGATACGCAGTATTTT.